The rows below give T cell receptor beta chains drawn from one sample of a study of quantifying T cell responses using KT2 cells. Via MiXCR, TCRdb re-called the UMI-ligation and nested PCR reads, giving one row per CDR3 protein. The data contain 40,000 to 50,000 distinct CDR3 sequences, approximately 15% of them seen just once; the ten biggest clones take up around 43%. Sequenced sample: PBMCs spiked with cells of the T cell clone KT2. These TCRs come from a human donor. Each CDR3 is given with its conserved first and last residue. A D gene is named only where the DNA matches it firmly.

D	V	J	CDR3
-	TRBV21-1	TRBJ2-7	CASKKGGVGQGNLRPYEQYF
TRBD1	TRBV18	TRBJ2-5	CASSPTGAGETQYF
TRBD2	TRBV10-3	TRBJ2-3	CAISSGLARTDTQYF
-	TRBV6-1	TRBJ2-5	CASSPAGGVLETQYF
TRBD2	TRBV10-2	TRBJ2-3	CASSESRGRAEYF
-	TRBV25-1	TRBJ1-1	CASRTAGAGFPEAFF
-	TRBV30	TRBJ2-1	CAWSHSALAPFRGEQFF
-	TRBV9	TRBJ1-1	CASSVDSRTASFF
-	TRBV18	TRBJ2-7	CASSPDFDEQYF
TRBD2	TRBV12-5	TRBJ2-2	CASALSGGNTGELFF
TRBD1	TRBV4-3	TRBJ1-5	CASSQDWTGNQPQHF
-	TRBV19	TRBJ2-7	CASSIGESYEQYF
-	TRBV4-1	TRBJ1-2	CASSQEEGAHYGYTF
-	TRBV10-1	TRBJ1-1	CASSESSKTEAFF
-	TRBV13	TRBJ2-1	CASSVKRTSYNEQFF
-	TRBV13	TRBJ1-1	CASGRGYTEAFF
-	TRBV20-1	TRBJ2-3	CSARAGNLGTDTQYF
-	TRBV21-1	TRBJ2-5	CASSKETQYF
-	TRBV30	TRBJ2-3	CAWSVTGRTDTQYF
TRBD2	TRBV12-3/TRBV12-4	TRBJ2-7	CASRLAGPAYEQYF
TRBD2	TRBV7-3	TRBJ2-1	CASSIQLAGVNNEQFF
TRBD2	TRBV7-8	TRBJ2-1	CASSWMGGGNEQFF